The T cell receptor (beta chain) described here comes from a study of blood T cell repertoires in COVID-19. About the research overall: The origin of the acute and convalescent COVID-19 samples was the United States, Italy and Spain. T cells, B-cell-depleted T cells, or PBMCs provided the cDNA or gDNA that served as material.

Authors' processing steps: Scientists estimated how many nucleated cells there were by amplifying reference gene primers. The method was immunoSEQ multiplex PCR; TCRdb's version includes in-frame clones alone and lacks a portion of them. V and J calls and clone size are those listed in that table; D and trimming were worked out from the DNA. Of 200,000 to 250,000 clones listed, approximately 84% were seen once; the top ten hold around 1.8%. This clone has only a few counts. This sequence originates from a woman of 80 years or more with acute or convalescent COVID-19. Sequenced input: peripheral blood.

The CDR3 nucleotides are TGTGCCGTCTCCAAGGCCCGGAGCTCCTACGAGCAGTACTTC. Translating gives CAVSKARSSYEQYF. The chain is built from TRBV2 and TRBJ2-7; the D is unclear. The CDR3 covers 14 residues. CDR1 is SNHLY and CDR2 is FYNNEI in the germline V gene. Between the trimmed V and J ends, which lost 11 bases and 0 bases, there was a span of 17 bases.